This record looks at one T cell receptor beta chain sequence and its context. Its matching antigen is unknown. The sample belongs to a study of regulatory and conventional T cells in RAG deficiency. The CDR3 runs 15 residues. The germline V and J ends were trimmed by 0 bases and 0 bases, with 6 bases remaining between them. Germline-derived CDR1 and CDR2 are SGHDN and FVKESK. Blood CD4+ CD25-high CD127-low regulatory T cells supplied the genomic DNA template. The repertoire was sequenced with immunoSEQ multiplex PCR; TCRdb's copy has only in-frame clones and lacks some. The repertoire consists of about 9,500 clones, with more than 70% occurring once and the leading ten covering 1% to 1.5%. The study's findings and limits: RAG-deficient patients showed markedly lower Shannon entropy and higher Simpson indices than control T-cell subsets. Omenn patients showed >75% Treg-Tconv overlap and shorter CDR3 lengths.

The same sample was also studied in work on regulatory T cells. That source notes: The primer mix had 52 TRBV and 13 TRBJ primers.

The sequenced sample was Tregs sorted from blood. This TCR derives from a human donor in good health. The gene calls are TRBV14 and TRBJ1-3, with D unresolved. The CDR3 spells CASSQESLSGNTIYF. The CDR3 nucleotides are TGTGCCAGCAGCCAAGAGTCGCTCTCTGGAAACACCATATATTTT.